This section outlines one T cell receptor beta chain sequence together with its context. It lacks a known antigen. No base quality information exists; no much larger clone differs at one position. TCRbeta CDR3 regions were amplified from genomic DNA by means of the immunoSEQ Assay, a bias-controlled multiplex PCR. In the original analysis: Nucleated cell counts per sample were estimated from amplification of reference gene primers within the assay. To quantify the absolute abundance of each unique TCRbeta CDR3 rearrangement, sequence reads were collapsed and filtered. For each sample, productive Simpson clonality was calculated by taking the square root of Simpson's diversity index across productive rearrangements. TCRdb carries this immuneACCESS record with in-frame sequences only. Its versions omit some clonotypes, under half of them owing to an unresolved V gene in the studies checked, with the rest unexplained. Clone size and V and J calls were adopted from that table, with D and trimming inferred from the DNA. In all, the sample holds about 80,000 clones, and roughly 85% of those were seen once. The top ten hold roughly 9.6% of the sample.

One collaborating source in Seattle enrolled patients while the patients were actively infected and followed the patients over time throughout the course of disease. Each collaborating institution followed its own protocols to collect whole blood in K2EDTA tubes. For TCRbeta analysis, collaborators shipped samples as frozen whole blood, isolated PBMCs, or DNA extracted from either of those sample types. The data originate from a study of blood T cell repertoires in COVID-19 (dated by TCRdb to about 2020). Background on the whole study: Samples covering the acute and convalescent phases of COVID-19 were provided by collaborators in the United States, Italy and Spain. The dataset comprised deeply sampled blood TCRbeta repertoires from subjects exposed to, actively infected with, or recovered from COVID-19. HLA class I and class II types, where available, came from metadata supplied by the sample provider rather than from assay-based typing. Sample metadata almost always included a de-identified subject ID, COVID-19 status, age in years and sex. The samples were drawn from two sources: the first 160 participants of the ongoing ImmuneRACE study, and 1,254 subjects contributed by 6 global collaborators. The prospective study material was composed of cDNA or gDNA derived from T cells, B-cell-depleted T cells, or PBMCs. The repertoires were released in a freely available public database intended as a resource for research on the immune response to SARS-CoV-2.

What the authors observed across the whole study: Clinical and demographic metadata were provided uncurated, with the amount varying by source and participant.

This TCR came from a man aged 50-59 years with COVID-19, enrolled during active disease. Sequencing used peripheral blood.

The sequence in DNA is TGTGCCAGCAGCCCCAGGTTACTCTCTGGAAACACCATATATTTT. Its protein is CASSPRLLSGNTIYF. This sequence uses TRBV9 and TRBJ1-3; there is no confident call for the D gene. The germline V gene supplies CDR1 SGDLS and CDR2 YYNGEE. The junction shows trimming of 4 bases on V and 0 bases on J, plus 11 bases between the germline ends. From its cysteine to its phenylalanine, the CDR3 spans 15 amino acids. Only the CDR3 DNA stays, 45 bases, in frame from base 1.